This TCR beta chain appears in the sequencing data of a study of blood T cell repertoires in COVID-19. As originally analysed: Nucleated cell counts were estimated from reference gene primer amplification. Sequencing was performed with immunoSEQ multiplex PCR; in TCRdb, only in-frame clones are kept and a portion is missing. Clone size and the V and J calls come from that table; the DNA yielded D and trimming. This sample has about 160,000 clones; approximately 88% occur once, and the top ten carry 8% to 9.5%. The germline V gene encodes CDR1 SGHRS and CDR2 YFSETQ. V lost 5 bases and J lost 0, with 14 bases in between. This CDR3 is built from 15 residues.

This TCR derives from a woman of 80 years or more with active or convalescent COVID-19. The sample comprised peripheral blood. The chain has TRBV5-1 and TRBJ1-2; D unclear. Written as DNA, the CDR3 is TGCGCCAGCAGATCGTCTGTCACTCCTAACTATGGCTACACCTTC. Amino acids: CASRSSVTPNYGYTF.